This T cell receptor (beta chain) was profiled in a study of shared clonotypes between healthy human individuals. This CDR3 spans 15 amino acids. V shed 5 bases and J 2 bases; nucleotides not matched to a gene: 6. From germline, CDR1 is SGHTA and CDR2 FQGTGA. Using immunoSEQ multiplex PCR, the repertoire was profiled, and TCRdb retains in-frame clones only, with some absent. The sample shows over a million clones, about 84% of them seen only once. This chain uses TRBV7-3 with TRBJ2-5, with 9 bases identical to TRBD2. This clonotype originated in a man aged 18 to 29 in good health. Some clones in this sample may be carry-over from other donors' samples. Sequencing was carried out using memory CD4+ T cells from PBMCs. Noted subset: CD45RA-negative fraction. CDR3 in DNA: TGTGCCAGCAGCCCAGGAAGCGGGGGGCAAGAGACCCAGTACTTC. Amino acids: CASSPGSGGQETQYF.